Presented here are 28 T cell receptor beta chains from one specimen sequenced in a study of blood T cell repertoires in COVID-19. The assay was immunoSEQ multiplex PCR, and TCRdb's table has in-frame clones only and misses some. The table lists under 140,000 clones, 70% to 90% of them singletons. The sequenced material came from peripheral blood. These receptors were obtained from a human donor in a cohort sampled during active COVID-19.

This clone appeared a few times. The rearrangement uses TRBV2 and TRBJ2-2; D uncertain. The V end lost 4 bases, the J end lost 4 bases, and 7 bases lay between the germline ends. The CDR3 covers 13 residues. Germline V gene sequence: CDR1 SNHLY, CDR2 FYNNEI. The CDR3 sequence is CASSVKSTGELFF. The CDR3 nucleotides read TGTGCCAGCAGTGTCAAGAGCACCGGGGAGCTGTTTTTT.

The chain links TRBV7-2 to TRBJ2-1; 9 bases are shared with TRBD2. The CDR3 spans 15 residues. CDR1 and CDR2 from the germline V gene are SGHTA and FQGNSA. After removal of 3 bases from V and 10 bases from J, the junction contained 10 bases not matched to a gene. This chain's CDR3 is CASSFRASGTGEQFF. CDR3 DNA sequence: TGTGCCAGCAGCTTTAGGGCTAGCGGGACGGGCGAGCAGTTCTTC.

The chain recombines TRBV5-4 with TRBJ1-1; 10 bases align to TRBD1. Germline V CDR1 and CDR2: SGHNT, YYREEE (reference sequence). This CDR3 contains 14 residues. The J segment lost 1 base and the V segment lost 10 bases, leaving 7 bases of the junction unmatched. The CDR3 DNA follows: TGTGCCGCGGGGACAGGGGCGACGAACACTGAAGCTTTCTTT. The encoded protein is CAAGTGATNTEAFF.

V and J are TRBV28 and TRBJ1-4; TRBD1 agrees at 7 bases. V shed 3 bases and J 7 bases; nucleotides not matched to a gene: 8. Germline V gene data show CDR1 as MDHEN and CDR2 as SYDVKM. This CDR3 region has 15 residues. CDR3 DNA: TGTGCCAGCAGTTTGGGTAAGGGGGCGGCTGAAAAACTGTTTTTT. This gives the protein CASSLGKGAAEKLFF.

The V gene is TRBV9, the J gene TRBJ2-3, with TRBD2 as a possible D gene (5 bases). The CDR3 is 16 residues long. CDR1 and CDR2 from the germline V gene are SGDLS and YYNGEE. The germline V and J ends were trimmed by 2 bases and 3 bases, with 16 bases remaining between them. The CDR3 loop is CASSVGLGVGTDTQYF. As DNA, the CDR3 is TGTGCCAGCAGCGTGGGGTTGGGAGTCGGGACAGATACGCAGTATTTT.

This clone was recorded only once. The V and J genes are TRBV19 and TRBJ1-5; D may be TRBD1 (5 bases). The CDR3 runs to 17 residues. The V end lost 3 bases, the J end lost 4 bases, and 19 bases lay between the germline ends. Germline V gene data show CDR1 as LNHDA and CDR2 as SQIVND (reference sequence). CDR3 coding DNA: TGTGCCAGTAGTATTTCCGGTCTTGCAGGGCGAAATCAGCCCCAGCATTTT. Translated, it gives CASSISGLAGRNQPQHF.

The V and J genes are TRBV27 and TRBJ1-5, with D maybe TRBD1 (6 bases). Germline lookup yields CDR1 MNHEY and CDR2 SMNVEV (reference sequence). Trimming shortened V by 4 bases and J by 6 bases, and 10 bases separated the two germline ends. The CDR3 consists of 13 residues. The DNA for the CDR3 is TGTGCCAGCAGTTCCAGGGGCGGTCAGCCCCAGCATTTT. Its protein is CASSSRGGQPQHF.

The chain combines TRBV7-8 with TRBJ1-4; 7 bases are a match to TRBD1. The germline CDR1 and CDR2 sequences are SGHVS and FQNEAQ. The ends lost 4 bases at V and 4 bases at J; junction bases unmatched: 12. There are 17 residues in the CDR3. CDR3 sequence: CASSSEYMTGSNEKLFF. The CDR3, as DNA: TGTGCCAGCAGCTCCGAATACATGACAGGGAGTAATGAAAAACTGTTTTTT. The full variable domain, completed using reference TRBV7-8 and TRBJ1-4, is GAGVSQSPRYKVAKRGQDVALRCDPISGHVSLFWYQQALGQGPEFLTYFQNEAQLDKSGLPSDRFFAERPEGSVSTLKIQRTQQEDSAVYLCASSSEYMTGSNEKLFFGSGTQLSVL.

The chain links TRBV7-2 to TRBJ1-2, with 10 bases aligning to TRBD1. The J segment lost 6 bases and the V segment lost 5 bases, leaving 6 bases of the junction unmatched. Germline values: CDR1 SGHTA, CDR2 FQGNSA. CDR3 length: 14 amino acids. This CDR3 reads CASSVGQGQDGYTF. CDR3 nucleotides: TGTGCCAGCAGCGTGGGACAGGGGCAAGATGGCTACACCTTC. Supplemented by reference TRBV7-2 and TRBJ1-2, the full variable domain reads GAGVSQSPSNKVTEKGKDVELRCDPISGHTALYWYRQSLGQGLEFLIYFQGNSAPDKSGLPSDRFSAERTGGSVSTLTIQRTQQEDSAVYLCASSVGQGQDGYTFGSGTRLTVV.

CDR3 sequence (DNA): TGTGCCAGCAGTCTGGGTGGGGGGGGAAGCAATCAGCCCCAGCATTTT. Amino acids: CASSLGGGGSNQPQHF. The chain joins TRBV28 to TRBJ1-5; a weak D match, TRBD1 (5 bases). The CDR3 runs to 16 residues. V gave up 5 bases and J gave up 1 base, with 15 bases separating them. CDR1 and CDR2 from the germline V gene are MDHEN and SYDVKM.

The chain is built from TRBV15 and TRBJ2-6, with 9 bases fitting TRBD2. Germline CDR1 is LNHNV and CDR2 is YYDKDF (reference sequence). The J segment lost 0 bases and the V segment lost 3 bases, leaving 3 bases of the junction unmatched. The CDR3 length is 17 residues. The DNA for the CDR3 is TGTGCCACCAGCAGTGGGCGGGGGGGCTCTGGGGCCAACGTCCTGACTTTC. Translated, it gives CATSSGRGGSGANVLTF.

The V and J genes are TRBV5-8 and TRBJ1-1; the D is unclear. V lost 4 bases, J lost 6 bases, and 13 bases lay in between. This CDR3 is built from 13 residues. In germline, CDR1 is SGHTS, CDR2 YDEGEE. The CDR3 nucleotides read TGTGCCAGCAGCCCCCTCGCGGTTCCTGAAGCTTTCTTT. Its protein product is CASSPLAVPEAFF.

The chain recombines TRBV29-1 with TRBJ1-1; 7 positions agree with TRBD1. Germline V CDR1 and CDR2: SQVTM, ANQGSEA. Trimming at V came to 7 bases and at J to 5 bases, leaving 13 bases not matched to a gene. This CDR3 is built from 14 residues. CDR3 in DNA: TGCAGCGCTCCTTCACGACAGGGTAAAACTGAAGCTTTCTTT. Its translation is CSAPSRQGKTEAFF.

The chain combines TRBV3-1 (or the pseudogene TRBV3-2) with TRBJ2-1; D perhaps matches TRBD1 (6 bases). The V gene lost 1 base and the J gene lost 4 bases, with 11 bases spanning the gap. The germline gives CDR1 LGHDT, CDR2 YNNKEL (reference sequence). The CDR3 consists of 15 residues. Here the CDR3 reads CASSQGPGEYNEQFF. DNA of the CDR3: TGTGCCAGCAGCCAAGGGCCAGGGGAATACAATGAGCAGTTCTTC.

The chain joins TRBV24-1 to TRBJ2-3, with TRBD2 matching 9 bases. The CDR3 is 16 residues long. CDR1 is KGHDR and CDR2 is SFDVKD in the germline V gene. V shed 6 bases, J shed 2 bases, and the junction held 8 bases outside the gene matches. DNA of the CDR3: TGTGCCACCAGTCATGGGGGCGGGGGGGTCACAGATACGCAGTATTTT. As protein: CATSHGGGGVTDTQYF.

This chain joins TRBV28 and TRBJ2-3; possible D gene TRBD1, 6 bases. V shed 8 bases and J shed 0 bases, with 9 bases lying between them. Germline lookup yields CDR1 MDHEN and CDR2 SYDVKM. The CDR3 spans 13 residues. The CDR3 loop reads CASLDRSTDTQYF. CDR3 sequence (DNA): TGTGCCAGCCTCGACAGGAGCACAGATACGCAGTATTTT.

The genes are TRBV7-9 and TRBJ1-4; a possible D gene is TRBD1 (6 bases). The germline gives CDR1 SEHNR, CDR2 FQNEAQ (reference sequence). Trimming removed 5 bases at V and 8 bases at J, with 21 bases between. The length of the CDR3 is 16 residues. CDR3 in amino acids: CASSRDFTGGREKLFF. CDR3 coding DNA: TGTGCCAGCAGCCGAGATTTTACGGGGGGCCGGGAAAAACTGTTTTTT.

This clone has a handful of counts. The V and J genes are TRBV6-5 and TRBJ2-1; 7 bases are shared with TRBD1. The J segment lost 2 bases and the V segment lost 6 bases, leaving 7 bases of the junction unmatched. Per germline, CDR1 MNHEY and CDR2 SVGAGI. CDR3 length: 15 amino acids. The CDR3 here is CASRTGLRAYNEQFF. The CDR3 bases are TGTGCCAGCAGGACAGGGTTGCGGGCCTACAATGAGCAGTTCTTC.

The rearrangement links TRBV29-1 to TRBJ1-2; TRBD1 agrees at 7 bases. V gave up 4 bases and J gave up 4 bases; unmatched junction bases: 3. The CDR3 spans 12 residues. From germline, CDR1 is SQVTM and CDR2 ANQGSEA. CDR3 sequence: CSVAGQSYGYTF. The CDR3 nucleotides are TGCAGCGTTGCGGGACAGTCCTATGGCTACACCTTC.

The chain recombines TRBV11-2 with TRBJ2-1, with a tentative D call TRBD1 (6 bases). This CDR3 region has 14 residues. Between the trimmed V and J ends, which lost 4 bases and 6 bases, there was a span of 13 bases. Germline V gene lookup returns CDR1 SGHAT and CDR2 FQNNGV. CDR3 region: CASSSGQSGNEQFF. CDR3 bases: TGTGCCAGCAGCTCCGGACAGAGCGGCAATGAGCAGTTCTTC. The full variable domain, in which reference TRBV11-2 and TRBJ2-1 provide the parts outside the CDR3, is EAGVAQSPRYKIIEKRQSVAFWCNPISGHATLYWYQQILGQGPKLLIQFQNNGVVDDSQLPKDRFSAERLKGVDSTLKIQPAKLEDSAVYLCASSSGQSGNEQFFGPGTRLTVL.

CDR3 sequence (DNA): TGTGCCAGCAGAGGACAGGAAAATCAGCCCCAGCATTTT. Amino acid sequence: CASRGQENQPQHF. The chain carries TRBV6-5 and TRBJ1-5; TRBD1 matches 7 bases. V lost 6 bases, J lost 4 bases, and 3 bases stayed unmatched. This CDR3 comprises 13 residues. Germline CDR1 reads MNHEY; CDR2 reads SVGAGI.

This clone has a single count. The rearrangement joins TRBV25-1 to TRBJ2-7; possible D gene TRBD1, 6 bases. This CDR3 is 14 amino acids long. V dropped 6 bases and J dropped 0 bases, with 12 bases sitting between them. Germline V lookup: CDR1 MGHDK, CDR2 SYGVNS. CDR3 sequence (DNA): TGTGCCAGCAGCGCGCCGGGACACTCCTACGAGCAGTACTTC. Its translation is CASSAPGHSYEQYF.

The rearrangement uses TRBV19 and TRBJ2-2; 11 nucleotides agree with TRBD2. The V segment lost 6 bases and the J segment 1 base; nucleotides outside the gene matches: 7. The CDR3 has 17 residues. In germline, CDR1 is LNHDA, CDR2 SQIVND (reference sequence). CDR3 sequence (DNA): TGTGCCAGTAGACCACGACTAGCGGGATTGAACACCGGGGAGCTGTTTTTT. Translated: CASRPRLAGLNTGELFF.

The CDR3, as DNA: TGTGCCACCAGTGATTTGATAGGGGTGCAAGAGACCCAGTACTTC. It encodes CATSDLIGVQETQYF. The chain joins TRBV24-1 to TRBJ2-5, with D perhaps matching TRBD1 (5 bases). CDR3 size: 15 residues. The ends were cut back, 0 bases at V and 2 bases at J, with 9 bases in the middle. Germline V gene sequence: CDR1 KGHDR, CDR2 SFDVKD.

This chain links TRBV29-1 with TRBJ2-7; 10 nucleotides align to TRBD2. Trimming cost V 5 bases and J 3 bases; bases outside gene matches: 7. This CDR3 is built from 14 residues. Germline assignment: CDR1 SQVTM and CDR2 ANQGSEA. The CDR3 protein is CSVLASGRIYEQYF. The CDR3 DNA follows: TGCAGCGTTCTGGCTAGCGGGAGAATCTACGAGCAGTACTTC.

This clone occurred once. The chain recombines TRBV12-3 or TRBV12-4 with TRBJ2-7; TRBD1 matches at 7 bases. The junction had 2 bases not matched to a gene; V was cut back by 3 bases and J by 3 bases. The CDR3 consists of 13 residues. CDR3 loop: CASSLTGYYEQYF. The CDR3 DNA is TGTGCCAGCAGTTTGACAGGGTACTACGAGCAGTACTTC.

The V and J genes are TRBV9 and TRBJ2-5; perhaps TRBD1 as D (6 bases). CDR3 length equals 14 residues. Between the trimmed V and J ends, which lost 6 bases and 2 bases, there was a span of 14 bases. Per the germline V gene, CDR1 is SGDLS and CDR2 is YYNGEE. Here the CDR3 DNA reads TGTGCCAGCAACCCTGGTGGACAGCAAGAGACCCAGTACTTC. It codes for CASNPGGQQETQYF. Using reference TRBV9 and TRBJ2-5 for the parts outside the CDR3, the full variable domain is DSGVTQTPKHLITATGQRVTLRCSPRSGDLSVYWYQQSLDQGLQFLIQYYNGEERAKGNILERFSAQQFPDLHSELNLSSLELGDSALYFCASNPGGQQETQYFGPGTRLLVL.

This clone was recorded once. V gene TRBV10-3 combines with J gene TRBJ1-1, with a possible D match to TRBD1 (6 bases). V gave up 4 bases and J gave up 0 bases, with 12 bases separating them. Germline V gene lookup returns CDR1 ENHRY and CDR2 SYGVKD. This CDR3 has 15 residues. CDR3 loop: CAISADRIMNTEAFF. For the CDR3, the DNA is TGTGCCATCAGTGCAGACAGGATTATGAACACTGAAGCTTTCTTT.